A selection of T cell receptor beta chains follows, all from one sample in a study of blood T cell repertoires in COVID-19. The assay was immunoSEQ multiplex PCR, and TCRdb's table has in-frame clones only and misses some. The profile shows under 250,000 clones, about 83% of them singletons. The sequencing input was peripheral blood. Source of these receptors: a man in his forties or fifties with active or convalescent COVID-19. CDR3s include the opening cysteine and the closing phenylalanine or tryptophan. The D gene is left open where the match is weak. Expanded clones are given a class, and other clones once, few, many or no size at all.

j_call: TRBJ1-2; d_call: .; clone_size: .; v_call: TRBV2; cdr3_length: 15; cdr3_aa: CASSSEGLANYGYTF; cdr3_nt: TGTGCCAGCAGTTCCGAGGGACTAGCTAACTATGGCTACACCTTC
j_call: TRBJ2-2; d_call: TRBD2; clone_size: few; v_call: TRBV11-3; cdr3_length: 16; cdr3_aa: CASSFYSGTNTGELFF; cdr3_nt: TGTGCCAGCAGCTTTTACAGCGGGACGAACACCGGGGAGCTGTTTTTT
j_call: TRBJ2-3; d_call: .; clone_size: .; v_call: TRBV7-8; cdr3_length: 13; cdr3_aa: CASSPTGRDTQYF; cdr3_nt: TGTGCCAGCAGCCCGACCGGGAGAGATACGCAGTATTTT
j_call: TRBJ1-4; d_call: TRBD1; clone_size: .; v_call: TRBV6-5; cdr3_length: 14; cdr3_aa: CASRMTGLGEKLFF; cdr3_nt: TGTGCCAGCAGGATGACAGGGTTGGGTGAAAAACTGTTTTTT
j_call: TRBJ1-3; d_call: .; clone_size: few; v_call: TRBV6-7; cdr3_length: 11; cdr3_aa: CARTVGNTIYF; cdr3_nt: TGTGCCCGGACAGTTGGAAACACCATATATTTT
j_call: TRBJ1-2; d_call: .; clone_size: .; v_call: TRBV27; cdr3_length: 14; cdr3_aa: CASTPLTGGYGYTF; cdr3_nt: TGTGCCAGCACTCCTTTGACAGGCGGATATGGCTACACCTTC
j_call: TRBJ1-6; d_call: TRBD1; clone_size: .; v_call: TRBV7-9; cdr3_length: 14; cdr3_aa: CASSSQGENSPLHF; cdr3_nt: TGTGCCAGCAGCTCTCAGGGGGAAAATTCACCCCTCCACTTT
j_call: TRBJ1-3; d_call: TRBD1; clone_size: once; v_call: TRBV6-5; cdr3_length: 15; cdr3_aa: CASRAGQVAGNTIYF; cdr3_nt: TGTGCCAGCAGGGCCGGACAGGTTGCTGGAAACACCATATATTTT
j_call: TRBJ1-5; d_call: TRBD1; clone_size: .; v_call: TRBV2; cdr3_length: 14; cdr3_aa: CASSQQGPNQPQHF; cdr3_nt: TGTGCCAGCAGTCAACAGGGGCCTAATCAGCCCCAGCATTTT
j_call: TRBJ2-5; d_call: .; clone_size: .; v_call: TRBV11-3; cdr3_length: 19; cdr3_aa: CASSLSRDKYFSHQETQYF; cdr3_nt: TGTGCCAGCAGCTTATCCCGGGACAAGTATTTCTCCCACCAAGAGACCCAGTACTTC
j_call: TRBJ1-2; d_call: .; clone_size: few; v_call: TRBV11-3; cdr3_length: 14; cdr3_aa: CASSSSGAGYGYTF; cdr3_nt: TGTGCCAGCAGCTCCAGCGGAGCGGGCTATGGCTACACCTTC
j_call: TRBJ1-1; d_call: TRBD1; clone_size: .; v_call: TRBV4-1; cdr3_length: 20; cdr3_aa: CASSQQPLQGDYFMNTEAFF; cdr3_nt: TGCGCCAGCAGCCAACAGCCGCTCCAGGGGGATTACTTCATGAACACTGAAGCTTTCTTT
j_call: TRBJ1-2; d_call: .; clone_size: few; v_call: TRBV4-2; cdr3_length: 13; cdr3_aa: CASSQGPPVGYTF; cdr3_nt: TGTGCCAGCAGCCAAGGTCCCCCAGTTGGCTACACCTTC
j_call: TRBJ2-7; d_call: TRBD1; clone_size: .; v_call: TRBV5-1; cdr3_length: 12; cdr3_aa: CASSEGQYEQYF; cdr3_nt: TGCGCCAGCAGTGAGGGACAGTACGAGCAGTACTTC
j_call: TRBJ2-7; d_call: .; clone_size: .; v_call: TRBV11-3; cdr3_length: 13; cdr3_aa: CASSWGLDYEQYF; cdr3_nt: TGTGCCAGCAGCTGGGGACTTGACTACGAGCAGTACTTC
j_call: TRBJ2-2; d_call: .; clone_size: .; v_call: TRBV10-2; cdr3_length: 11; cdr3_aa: CASTGTGELFF; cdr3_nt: TGCGCCAGCACCGGCACCGGGGAGCTGTTTTTT
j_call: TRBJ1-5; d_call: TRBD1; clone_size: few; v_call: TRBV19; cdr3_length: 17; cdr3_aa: CASSISAQTGVRQPQHF; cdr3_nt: TGTGCCAGTAGTATCTCAGCCCAAACAGGGGTTAGGCAGCCCCAGCATTTT
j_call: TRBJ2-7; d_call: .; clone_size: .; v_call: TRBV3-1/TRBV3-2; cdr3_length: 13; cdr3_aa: CASSQGRSGEQYF; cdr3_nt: TGTGCCAGCAGCCAAGGTCGGTCGGGCGAGCAGTACTTC
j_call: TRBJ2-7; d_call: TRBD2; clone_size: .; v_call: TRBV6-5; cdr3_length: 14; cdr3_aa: CASISSGGAGEQYF; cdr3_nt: TGTGCCAGCATATCCAGCGGGGGGGCGGGCGAGCAGTACTTC
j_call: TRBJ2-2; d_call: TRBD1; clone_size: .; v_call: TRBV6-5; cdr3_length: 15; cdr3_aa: CASSVGQGLTGELFF; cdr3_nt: TGTGCCAGCAGCGTAGGACAGGGACTCACCGGGGAGCTGTTTTTT